The 16 T cell receptor beta chains listed next were all sequenced from one sample in a study of blood T cell repertoires in COVID-19. The table came from immunoSEQ multiplex PCR; TCRdb's copy has only in-frame clones and leaves some out. The sample includes 150,000 to 200,000 clones, 82% of them seen just once. Sequencing input: peripheral blood. The receptors were gathered from a woman in her 40s with COVID-19, enrolled during active disease.

The sample holds one count of this clone. J is TRBJ1-6 and V is TRBV3-1 (or the pseudogene TRBV3-2); TRBD1 aligns across 7 bases. This CDR3 is built from 15 residues. CDR1 and CDR2 (germline): LGHDT, YNNKEL (reference sequence). The J segment lost 7 bases and the V segment lost 2 bases, leaving 5 bases of the junction unmatched. The CDR3 DNA reads as TGTGCCAGCAGCCAAAAGGACAGGATAAATTCACCCCTCCACTTT. Its translation is CASSQKDRINSPLHF.

The chain couples TRBV3-1 (or the pseudogene TRBV3-2) to TRBJ1-1; 11 nucleotides match TRBD1. The CDR3 consists of 19 residues. Germline V gives CDR1 LGHDT, CDR2 YNNKEL (reference sequence). The junction had 13 bases not matched to a gene; V was cut back by 3 bases and J by 1 base. The CDR3 loop is CASSHEGWTGGLGNTEAFF. CDR3 nucleotide sequence: TGTGCCAGCAGCCACGAGGGTTGGACAGGGGGCTTGGGGAACACTGAAGCTTTCTTT.

This sequence joins TRBV25-1 and TRBJ1-1; the D is unclear. V dropped 1 base and J dropped 8 bases, with 11 bases sitting between them. Germline CDR1 MGHDK, CDR2 SYGVNS. The CDR3 extends over 13 amino acids. The CDR3 nucleotides read TGTGCCAGCAGTGAATTAGCGAGTGGAGAAGCTTTCTTT. Translating it yields CASSELASGEAFF.

The CDR3 nucleotides are TGTGCCAGCAGCTTAGGGACTAGCGGGAGGGCCCCCTACGAGCAGTACTTC. This gives the protein CASSLGTSGRAPYEQYF. The V and J genes are TRBV5-6 and TRBJ2-7, with TRBD2 matching over 16 bases. Trimming took 2 bases from V and 2 from J; bases not matched to a gene: 4. CDR1 and CDR2 (germline): SGHDT, YYEEEE. This CDR3 is 17 amino acids long. Based on the CDR3 plus reference TRBV5-6 and TRBJ2-7, the full variable domain is DAGVTQSPTHLIKTRGQQVTLRCSPKSGHDTVSWYQQALGQGPQFIFQYYEEEERQRGNFPDRFSGHQFPNYSSELNVNALLLGDSALYLCASSLGTSGRAPYEQYFGPGTRLTVT.

The V call is TRBV6-5, the J call TRBJ1-5; D is uncertain. The germline V and J ends were trimmed by 6 bases and 9 bases, with 12 bases remaining between them. The CDR3 covers 12 residues. Germline assignment: CDR1 MNHEY and CDR2 SVGAGI. The DNA for the CDR3 is TGTGCCAGCAGGAGCGGATTTGGGCCCCAGCATTTT. Its protein is CASRSGFGPQHF.

The rearrangement links TRBV11-3 to TRBJ2-5, with TRBD2 as a possible D gene (5 bases). The CDR3 consists of 14 residues. V lost 5 bases and J 0 bases, leaving 10 bases between the germline ends. Germline V gives CDR1 SGHNT, CDR2 YENEEA. The CDR3 here is CASSRGPNQETQYF. In nucleotides, the CDR3 is TGTGCCAGCAGCCGAGGGCCCAACCAAGAGACCCAGTACTTC.

This clone showed up just a few times. The chain carries TRBV5-1 and TRBJ2-7; possibly TRBD1 for D (5 bases). Germline V gene sequence: CDR1 SGHRS, CDR2 YFSETQ. The CDR3 length is 15 residues. V was pared by 3 bases and J by 1 base, with 14 bases between. This chain's CDR3 is CASSSAGPASYEQYF. The DNA of the CDR3 is TGCGCCAGCAGCTCGGCAGGGCCGGCATCCTACGAGCAGTACTTC.

A single count supports this clone. The chain employs TRBV6-5 and TRBJ1-4; 7 bases fit TRBD1. Losses at the gene ends were 0 bases for V and 7 bases for J; bases not matched to a gene: 5. Looked up from germline, CDR1 is MNHEY and CDR2 is SVGAGI. The CDR3 extends over 15 amino acids. The CDR3 sequence is CASSYSTGLSEKLFF. CDR3 DNA: TGTGCCAGCAGTTACTCGACAGGGCTTAGTGAAAAACTGTTTTTT.

The rearrangement uses TRBV19 and TRBJ2-7; 7 nucleotides line up with TRBD2. CDR1 and CDR2 (germline): LNHDA, SQIVND (reference sequence). There are 14 residues in the CDR3. V shed 3 bases and J 3 bases; nucleotides not matched to a gene: 5. The CDR3 is CASSIYWGGYEQYF. In nucleotides, the CDR3 is TGTGCCAGTAGTATCTACTGGGGGGGCTACGAGCAGTACTTC.

This clone was seen repeatedly, ten times or more. Other DNA variants within this sample encode the same CDR3. The chain combines TRBV2 with TRBJ1-5, with 9 bases identical to TRBD1. This CDR3 spans 15 amino acids. In germline, CDR1 is SNHLY, CDR2 FYNNEI. Unmatched junction bases numbered 2, after V lost 1 base and J lost 4 bases. The CDR3 nucleotides are TGTGCCAGCAGTGAAGACAGGGGGCGAAATCAGCCCCAGCATTTT. It encodes CASSEDRGRNQPQHF.

V and J are TRBV6-4 and TRBJ2-5, with D hard to call. CDR1 is MRHNA, CDR2 SNTAGT, per germline. CDR3 length: 13 amino acids. Between the trimmed V and J ends, which lost 2 bases and 7 bases, there was a span of 11 bases. The CDR3 DNA reads as TGTGCCAGCAGTGACGATCTTTTCGGGACCCAGTACTTC. This translates into CASSDDLFGTQYF.

The chain links TRBV29-1 to TRBJ1-2, with D possibly matching TRBD1 (5 bases). Trimming took off 6 bases at V and 7 bases at J, with 18 bases between the two ends. Germline assignment: CDR1 SQVTM and CDR2 ANQGSEA. The length of the CDR3 is 13 residues. CDR3 sequence (DNA): TGCAGCGTCCCAGACAGAGCAGACCGTGGCTACACCTTC. Protein product: CSVPDRADRGYTF.

V and J are TRBV5-5 and TRBJ1-1, with D hard to call. The V gene lost 5 bases and the J gene lost 5 bases, with 13 bases spanning the gap. This CDR3 contains 13 residues. Germline CDR1 and CDR2: SGHKS and YYEKEE (reference sequence). DNA for the CDR3: TGTGCCAGCAGTGCGGAGGTCAGGACTGAAGCTTTCTTT. Translated: CASSAEVRTEAFF.

The sample holds one count of this clone. The genes are TRBV2 and TRBJ1-2; 7 bases match TRBD1. Trimming at V came to 1 base and at J to 3 bases, leaving 5 bases not matched to a gene. This CDR3 has 15 residues. Germline V CDR1 and CDR2: SNHLY, FYNNEI. The DNA for the CDR3 is TGTGCCAGCAGTGAAGAAGGGGGCGGGGACTATGGCTACACCTTC. Protein sequence: CASSEEGGGDYGYTF.

The V and J genes are TRBV25-1 and TRBJ2-7, with D hard to call. In germline, CDR1 is MGHDK, CDR2 SYGVNS. Trimming left V 3 bases short and J 6 bases short, with 12 bases between. This CDR3 is built from 13 residues. The CDR3 spells CASSDSGSTEQYF. The CDR3 DNA is TGTGCCAGCAGTGACTCAGGATCTACCGAGCAGTACTTC.

V is TRBV10-3 and J is TRBJ2-1; TRBD2 aligns across 14 bases. This CDR3 has 17 amino acids. The V gene's germline CDR1 is ENHRY and CDR2 SYGVKD. V lost 6 bases, J lost 6 bases, and 10 bases stayed unmatched. CDR3 amino acids: CAIRVGTSGRTGNEQFF. The CDR3 DNA reads TGTGCCATCAGGGTTGGGACTAGCGGGAGAACGGGCAATGAGCAGTTCTTC.